The entry below describes one T cell receptor (beta chain). Antigen unknown. The sample originates from a study of cytomegalovirus exposure and HLA in healthy donors. Regarding the study as a whole: Analyzed later, association rates of TCRs varied across HLA loci, with DRB1 most and HLA-C fewest. In terms of immune exposure information, only CMV serostatus was available.

The CDR3 totals 15 residues. Germline assignment: CDR1 MNHEY and CDR2 SMNVEV (reference sequence). Trimming at V came to 3 bases and at J to 4 bases, leaving 5 bases not matched to a gene. PCR involved 60 Vbeta and 13 Jbeta primers. Clones were read by immunoSEQ multiplex PCR, and TCRdb kept only the in-frame ones, dropping some. The sample table includes roughly 76,000 clones. The source material was PBMCs. The clonotype was recovered from a female donor in good health and CMV-seropositive. The chain links TRBV27 to TRBJ2-7; TRBD2 agrees at 11 bases. DNA of the CDR3: TGTGCCAGCAGTTTCCGGACTAGCGGGCGATACGAGCAGTACTTC. It yields the protein CASSFRTSGRYEQYF.